These 20 T cell receptor beta chains originate from one sample sequenced in a study of OX40 agonist ivuxolimab in advanced cancers. Generated by immunoSEQ multiplex PCR, the TCRdb table keeps only in-frame clones and is missing some. The profile shows roughly 28,000 clones, more than 75% of them singletons. Sequenced here: CD4+ or CD8+ T cells sorted from blood, sampled in a trial of the OX40 agonist ivuxolimab. These receptor sequences come from an adult with an advanced solid tumor such as melanoma, head and neck, liver or kidney cancer.

The chain uses TRBV6-6 and TRBJ2-1; 12 bases are shared with TRBD2. V dropped 0 bases and J dropped 7; count of bases not matched to a gene: 4. The CDR3 is made up of 16 amino acids. Germline CDR1 reads MNHNY; CDR2 reads SVGAGI (reference sequence). This chain's CDR3 is CASSYSTSGSRNEQFF. CDR3 nucleotide sequence: TGTGCCAGCAGTTACTCGACTAGCGGGAGTAGGAATGAGCAGTTCTTC.

This CDR3 reads CASSLMGFGNTEAFF. Here the CDR3 DNA reads TGCGCCAGCAGCTTGATGGGGTTTGGGAACACTGAAGCTTTCTTT. The chain links TRBV5-1 to TRBJ1-1, with D unresolved. This CDR3 region has 15 residues. CDR1 and CDR2 (germline): SGHRS, YFSETQ. The V end lost 1 base, the J end lost 1 base, and 11 bases lay between the germline ends. Together with reference TRBV5-1 and TRBJ1-1, the CDR3 gives the full variable domain: KAGVTQTPRYLIKTRGQQVTLSCSPISGHRSVSWYQQTPGQGLQFLFEYFSETQRNKGNFPGRFSGRQFSNSRSEMNVSTLELGDSALYLCASSLMGFGNTEAFFGQGTRLTVV.

The J gene is TRBJ2-1, the V gene TRBV5-1; 12 positions match TRBD2. The V gene's germline CDR1 is SGHRS and CDR2 YFSETQ. The CDR3 runs to 16 residues. V was pared by 4 bases and J by 12 bases, with 14 bases of the junction left unmatched. This CDR3 is CASSLTRTSGNHGQFF. The CDR3 bases are TGCGCCAGCAGCCTTACTCGGACTAGCGGGAATCACGGGCAGTTCTTC.

The rearrangement joins TRBV6-1 to TRBJ2-7; D not certain. CDR3 length: 13 amino acids. Germline V CDR1 and CDR2: MNHNS, SASEGT. V was cut by 1 base and J by 0 bases, with 4 bases left in between. CDR3 region: CASSEEASYEQYF. In DNA form, the CDR3 reads TGTGCCAGCAGTGAAGAAGCCTCCTACGAGCAGTACTTC.

The genes are TRBV6-6 and TRBJ2-5; TRBD2 aligns across 8 bases. This CDR3 comprises 16 residues. Per the germline V gene, CDR1 is MNHNY and CDR2 is SVGAGI (reference sequence). The trim removed 2 bases at V and 1 base at J, leaving 6 bases unmatched. In nucleotides, the CDR3 is TGTGCCAGCAGTTACAACGGGGGGGGCTTCCAAGAGACCCAGTACTTC. Translated: CASSYNGGGFQETQYF.

The chain carries TRBV11-2 and TRBJ2-1; D is ambiguous. The V gene's germline CDR1 is SGHAT and CDR2 FQNNGV. V dropped 7 bases and J dropped 5 bases, with 12 bases sitting between them. This CDR3 comprises 13 residues. The CDR3 region has the DNA TGTGCCAGCACCTATTTGCTGGACAATGAGCAGTTCTTC. Protein sequence: CASTYLLDNEQFF.

The chain uses TRBV2 and TRBJ2-1; a possible D gene is TRBD2 (5 bases). Germline loops: CDR1 SNHLY, CDR2 FYNNEI. This CDR3 is 15 amino acids long. V was shortened by 10 bases and J by 3 bases, with 19 bases between the two germline ends. The CDR3 DNA follows: TGTGCCACCTGCCAAGGGAGCTTAAGCTACAATGAGCAGTTCTTC. This codes for CATCQGSLSYNEQFF.

The CDR3: CASSLEGNPKNIQYF. The CDR3 DNA sequence: TGCGCCAGCAGCTTGGAAGGGAATCCCAAAAACATTCAGTACTTC. The chain combines TRBV5-1 with TRBJ2-4; D gene unclear. The V end was cut by 0 bases, the J end by 2 bases, with 9 bases between. The germline CDR1 and CDR2 sequences are SGHRS and YFSETQ. This CDR3 contains 15 residues.

This chain connects TRBV6-1 to TRBJ2-7, with TRBD2 matching over 11 bases. CDR3 length: 18 amino acids. CDR1 MNHNS and CDR2 SASEGT come from the germline V gene. J gave up 0 bases and V 4 bases, and 11 bases lay outside the gene matches. The CDR3 DNA reads TGTGCCAGCAGTGCGGGACTAGCGGTTCTCGCTAGCTCCTACGAGCAGTACTTC. This gives the protein CASSAGLAVLASSYEQYF.

J is TRBJ2-7 and V is TRBV19, with 11 bases matching TRBD2. Germline V gives CDR1 LNHDA, CDR2 SQIVND (reference sequence). This CDR3 has 13 residues. Losses at the gene ends were 6 bases for V and 5 bases for J; bases not matched to a gene: 3. CDR3 protein: CASRPSGRNEQYF. In nucleotides, the CDR3 is TGTGCCAGTAGGCCTAGCGGGAGGAACGAGCAGTACTTC.

The V and J genes are TRBV6-5 and TRBJ1-5; no clear D gene. This CDR3 is 14 amino acids long. The V gene lost 3 bases and the J gene lost 5 bases, with 11 bases spanning the gap. Germline CDR1 and CDR2: MNHEY and SVGAGI. CDR3 region: CASSYRGIDQPQHF. The DNA of the CDR3 is TGTGCCAGCAGTTATCGGGGAATAGATCAGCCCCAGCATTTT.

This chain joins TRBV25-1 and TRBJ2-7; D gene uncertain. Germline V gene data show CDR1 as MGHDK and CDR2 as SYGVNS. There are 13 residues in the CDR3. The V end lost 6 bases, the J end lost 1 base, and 10 bases lay between the germline ends. The CDR3 reads CASRDQVSYEQYF. The CDR3 DNA follows: TGTGCCAGCAGAGACCAAGTTTCCTACGAGCAGTACTTC.

The V gene is TRBV9, the J gene TRBJ2-3; no reliable D call. This CDR3 is built from 12 residues. Germline V gene lookup returns CDR1 SGDLS and CDR2 YYNGEE. Trimming took off 3 bases at V and 6 bases at J, with 8 bases between the two ends. CDR3 sequence reads: CASSAPGDTQYF. The CDR3 DNA is TGTGCCAGCAGCGCCCCCGGGGATACGCAGTATTTT.

This clone was counted only a few times. The V and J genes are TRBV28 and TRBJ2-5; D is perhaps TRBD1 or TRBD2 (6 bases each). This CDR3 comprises 17 residues. Germline CDR1 reads MDHEN; CDR2 reads SYDVKM. V lost 5 bases, J lost 3 bases, and 22 bases lay in between. The CDR3 is CASSSPQGRQHEETQYF. CDR3 sequence (DNA): TGTGCCAGCAGTAGCCCCCAGGGGAGGCAGCATGAAGAGACCCAGTACTTC.

V and J are TRBV4-3 and TRBJ2-7, with 8 bases fitting TRBD2. V lost 3 bases and J lost 5; bases outside the gene matches: 6. CDR3 length equals 14 residues. Germline V gives CDR1 LGHNA, CDR2 YSLEER. The CDR3 nucleotides are TGCGCCAGCAGCCATGAGGTTAGCGGGGACGAGCAGTACTTC. This codes for CASSHEVSGDEQYF.

This chain links TRBV21-1 with TRBJ2-1; TRBD2 reflects the table's D call only, with no check against the DNA. TRBV21-1 is assigned pseudogene status. This CDR3 has 17 residues. In DNA, the CDR3 is TGTGCCAGCAGCCCCCAGTCGGAGCGGGAAGGCTACAATGAGCAGTTCTTC. This gives the protein CASSPQSEREGYNEQFF.

V gene TRBV19 combines with J gene TRBJ2-1; D tentatively reads TRBD1 or TRBD2 (5 bases each). Germline values: CDR1 LNHDA, CDR2 SQIVND (reference sequence). Trimming cost V 2 bases and J 2 bases, with 10 bases left between them. The CDR3 has 15 residues. The CDR3: CASSILGTPYNEQFF. The CDR3 DNA sequence: TGTGCCAGTAGTATACTAGGGACGCCCTACAATGAGCAGTTCTTC.

Here the CDR3 DNA reads TGTGCCAGCAGTTCTCAGGGGGAGGAAAAACTGTTTTTT. Translating gives CASSSQGEEKLFF. This chain joins TRBV27 and TRBJ1-4; 7 bases agree with TRBD1. CDR3 length: 13 residues. Germline loops: CDR1 MNHEY, CDR2 SMNVEV (reference sequence). Trimming at V came to 4 bases and at J to 8 bases, leaving 4 bases not matched to a gene.

This clone has a single count. The chain couples TRBV15 to TRBJ2-4, with unresolved D. The V end lost 0 bases, the J end lost 2 bases, and 11 bases lay between the germline ends. This CDR3 comprises 16 residues. Germline V lookup: CDR1 LNHNV, CDR2 YYDKDF (reference sequence). The CDR3 DNA follows: TGTGCCACCAGCAGAGATGGGGTGGCTTCCAAAAACATTCAGTACTTC. The encoded protein is CATSRDGVASKNIQYF.

V and J are TRBV25-1 and TRBJ2-5; tentative D call: TRBD1 (6 bases). The V gene lost 3 bases and the J gene lost 4 bases, with 12 bases spanning the gap. The CDR3 has 14 residues. Germline V gene lookup returns CDR1 MGHDK and CDR2 SYGVNS. This CDR3 is CASSDVTGPETQYF. CDR3 DNA sequence: TGTGCCAGCAGTGATGTGACAGGCCCAGAGACCCAGTACTTC.